This entry is about one TCR beta chain. This clone came up a few times. Its binding antigen is unknown. Nothing much larger sits one base from this clone, and base qualities are not available. The data stem from a study of blood T cell repertoires in COVID-19 (dated by TCRdb to between 2020 and 2021). General notes on the study: The collaborator samples originated in the United States, Italy and Spain and spanned the acute and convalescent phases of COVID-19. HLA class I and class II types, where available, came from metadata supplied by the sample provider rather than from assay-based typing. The prospective study material was composed of cDNA or gDNA derived from T cells, B-cell-depleted T cells, or PBMCs. The repertoires were released in a freely available public database intended as a resource for research on the immune response to SARS-CoV-2. The samples were drawn from two sources: the first 160 participants of the ongoing ImmuneRACE study, and fewer than 1,500 subjects contributed by 6 global collaborators. The sample metadata nearly always contained a de-identified subject ID, COVID-19 status, age in years and sex. Subjects who had been exposed to COVID-19, were actively infected with it, or had recovered from it provided the deeply sampled blood TCRbeta repertoires that made up the dataset.

For CDR1 and CDR2, the germline V gene lists SGHAT and FQNNGV. Counted from cysteine to phenylalanine, this CDR3 has 19 amino acids. Just CDR3 DNA is preserved here, 57 bases in frame from base 1. Deletion took 5 bases off V and 5 bases off J, with a span of 30 bases between the germline ends. TCRbeta CDR3 regions were amplified from genomic DNA by means of the immunoSEQ Assay, a bias-controlled multiplex PCR. Per the source publication's procedure: Nucleated cell counts per sample were estimated from amplification of reference gene primers within the assay. To quantify the absolute abundance of each unique TCRbeta CDR3 rearrangement, sequence reads were collapsed and filtered. For each sample, productive Simpson clonality was calculated as the square root of Simpson's diversity index over productive rearrangements. TCRdb mirrors the immuneACCESS table, restricted to in-frame sequences. Some clones are absent from its copies; in checked studies, under half trace to an unresolved V gene, and the reason for the others is unknown. V and J calls and clone size come straight from that table; D and trimming were deduced from the DNA. The table for this sample lists about 380,000 clones; around 87% of them were counted only once. Approximately 1.2% of the sample is in the top ten clones.

Overall results and qualifications from the work: The amount of clinical and demographic metadata varied by source and participant and was provided uncurated.

Enrolling through a virtual design, the prospective study's participants ranged in age from roughly 18 to 95 years and lived across around 25 United States geographic areas. In the prospective study, participants were assigned to cohorts based on the clinical history participants reported in a screening survey and a study questionnaire. Recovered participants in ImmuneRACE Cohort 3 were defined as having two consecutive negative NP/OP PCR tests, clearance from a healthcare professional, or resolution of symptoms. In the prospective study, whole blood, serum and a nasopharyngeal or oropharyngeal swab were collected from each participant by mobile phlebotomists. Participants in the prospective study had the option to provide additional blood draws and questionnaires over a 2-month period. Before DNA extraction, prospective study blood samples were shipped either frozen or at room temperature.

The sequence derives from a man aged 25 to 40 who had recovered from COVID-19. Source material: PBMCs or T cells enriched from blood (not recorded which). Rearrangement joined TRBV11-2 to TRBJ1-1, with TRBD1 perhaps the D gene, on 6 matching bases. The base sequence is TGTGCCAGCAGCCGTTTCCACAGGGAGATGGGGGTAGTGGGAACTGAAGCTTTCTTT. It specifies CASSRFHREMGVVGTEAFF.